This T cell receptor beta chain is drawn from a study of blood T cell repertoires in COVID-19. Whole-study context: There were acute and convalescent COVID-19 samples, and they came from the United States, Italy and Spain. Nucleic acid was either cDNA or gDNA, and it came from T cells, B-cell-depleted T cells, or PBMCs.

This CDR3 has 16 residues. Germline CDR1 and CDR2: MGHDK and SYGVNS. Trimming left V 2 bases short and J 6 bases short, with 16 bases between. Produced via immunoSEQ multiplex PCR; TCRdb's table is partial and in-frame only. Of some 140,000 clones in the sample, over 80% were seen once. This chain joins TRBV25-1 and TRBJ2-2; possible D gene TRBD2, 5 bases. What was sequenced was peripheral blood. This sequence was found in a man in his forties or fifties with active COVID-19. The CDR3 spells CASSERARGSAGELFF. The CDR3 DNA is TGTGCCAGCAGTGAAAGGGCTCGGGGTTCGGCCGGGGAGCTGTTTTTT.